These T cell receptor beta chains were read from a single sample in a study of T cell responses to AZD1222 COVID-19 vaccine. Profiling relied on immunoSEQ multiplex PCR, and the TCRdb table lists in-frame clones only, not all of them. The data show tens of thousands of clones, about 87% seen once. Sequences were derived from peripheral blood, sampled on day 0 of AZD1222 vaccination. The receptors here all came from an adult in good health. The conserved cysteine and the conserved F or W are not part of the CDR3 here.

TRBV7-6	TRBJ1-3	ASEAGNTIY
TRBV6-6	TRBJ2-2	ASSGAGGQDGELF
TRBV6-1	TRBJ1-2	ASSEGQGYGYT
TRBV3-1/TRBV3-2	TRBJ2-5	ASSQDSGHRQETQY
TRBV2	TRBJ1-4	ASSAQIANEKLF
TRBV30	TRBJ1-6	AWGLTGQSPLH
TRBV18	TRBJ1-3	ASSPAGTESSGNTIY
TRBV5-1	TRBJ2-5	ASREDPGTQY
TRBV10-2	TRBJ1-1	ASSDWGVGNTEAF
TRBV5-1	TRBJ1-1	ASSLDLGVLNTEAF
TRBV29-1	TRBJ1-2	SVGGQLDGYT
TRBV11-2	TRBJ2-2	ASSRGQGSGELF